A selection of T cell receptor beta chains follows, all from one sample in a study of T cells in Graves' hyperthyroidism and ophthalmopathy. TCRdb fed the multiplex PCR reads into MiXCR, producing one record per CDR3 protein. The table includes approximately 610,000 distinct CDR3 sequences, over 15% detected once. Sequences were obtained from blood. These receptors were collected from a woman aged 18-29 years with Graves' hyperthyroidism. CDR3s include the opening cysteine and the closing phenylalanine or tryptophan.

TRBV4-2	TRBJ1-5	CASSQGTVNNQPQHF
TRBV2	TRBJ2-3	CASSLSGATDTQYF
TRBV7-2	TRBJ2-4	CASSPAHGGPNIQYF
TRBV12-3/TRBV12-4	TRBJ1-6	CASSTGMDSPLHF
TRBV20-1	TRBJ1-1	CSARQGDTEAFF
TRBV27	TRBJ2-1	CASSSVLGGGIYNEQFF
TRBV13	TRBJ2-1	CASSLGTLAGVDEQFF
TRBV3-1	TRBJ1-2	CASSPQAGEYYGYTF
TRBV12-3/TRBV12-4	TRBJ2-1	CASSDSGRAFDNEQFF
TRBV2	TRBJ1-2	CASRGLSNYGYTF
TRBV12-3/TRBV12-4	TRBJ2-3	CASSLTAGGGADTQYF
TRBV6-1	TRBJ2-1	CASSPSGTHNEQFF
TRBV19	TRBJ1-1	CASSTGQGGTEAFF
TRBV6-1	TRBJ2-5	CASSAGTGIIETQYF
TRBV28	TRBJ2-1	CASSLYKSANYNEQFF
TRBV5-1	TRBJ2-4	CASSLSGGDNIQYF
TRBV6-1	TRBJ2-1	CASTRTDSSYNEQFF
TRBV7-9	TRBJ1-1	CASSFWTGQTEAFF
TRBV12-3/TRBV12-4	TRBJ2-6	CASSTPGATGANVLTF
TRBV6-1	TRBJ1-1	CASSEVAGTGSREVEAFF
TRBV2	TRBJ1-5	CASRTGGRNQPQHF
TRBV27	TRBJ2-5	CASSSLGREGGSPSYF
TRBV12-3/TRBV12-4	TRBJ2-7	CASSFSAGHRYEQYF
TRBV11-2	TRBJ2-5	CASSSQSGRAETQYF
TRBV12-3/TRBV12-4	TRBJ2-5	CASSPDIRLAGVETQYF
TRBV24-1	TRBJ2-2	CATSDLRLSTGELFF
TRBV6-9	TRBJ1-3	CASSCDRTVPPNTIYF
TRBV2	TRBJ2-4	CASSAKDIQYF
TRBV3-1	TRBJ1-1	CASGPHRGVGTTEAFF
TRBV27	TRBJ2-2	CASSLSYRPNTGELFF
TRBV5-1	TRBJ2-5	CASSSGLAGIRETQYF
TRBV12-3/TRBV12-4	TRBJ1-4	CASSKDKGYEKLFF
TRBV7-2	TRBJ2-3	CASSPGGGSDTQYF
TRBV6-1	TRBJ1-5	CASSTRWMGLQQPQHF